A single sample is the source of the 2 T cell receptor beta chains below, sequenced in a study of T cells in Graves' hyperthyroidism and ophthalmopathy. It was RNA transcripts that yielded the amplified TCR beta CDR3 regions. The HTBI primer set served for first-round RT-PCR of the TCR CDR3. A single record per CDR3 protein comes from TCRdb applying MiXCR to the multiplex PCR reads. Here the sample spans under 800,000 distinct CDR3 sequences, around 15% being singletons. The sequenced sample was blood. The origin of the receptors is a woman in her late teens or twenties with Graves' hyperthyroidism.

The CDR3 region has the DNA TGTGCCAGCAGCGCCCAGTACTTC. Protein sequence: CASSAQYF. This chain connects TRBV9 to TRBJ2-5, with D unresolved. Per the germline V gene, CDR1 is SGDLS and CDR2 is YYNGEE. Deletions cut 3 bases from V and 9 bases from J, with 0 bases between. The CDR3 consists of 8 residues.

This chain links TRBV7-9 with TRBJ1-4; the D is unclear. This CDR3 contains 15 residues. The germline CDR1 and CDR2 sequences are SEHNR and FQNEAQ (reference sequence). The V end was cut by 7 bases, the J end by 7 bases, with 19 bases between. The CDR3 is CASTPAGRKGEKLFF. The CDR3 region has the DNA TGTGCCAGCACCCCAGCCGGTCGAAAGGGTGAAAAACTGTTTTTT.